What follows are 3 T cell receptor beta chains derived from one specimen sequenced in a study of OX40 agonist ivuxolimab in advanced cancers. The data were produced by immunoSEQ multiplex PCR, yet TCRdb's version contains in-frame clones alone and is incomplete. The top ten clones hold approximately 2.5% of a sample with about 82,000 clones, roughly nine tenths of them seen once. The sample in question was CD4+ or CD8+ T cells sorted from blood, obtained in a trial of the OX40 agonist ivuxolimab. All receptors come from an adult with an advanced solid tumor such as melanoma, head and neck, liver or kidney cancer.

The chain combines TRBV7-9 with TRBJ2-5; 13 bases line up with TRBD2. Trimming removed 5 bases from V and 4 bases from J; junction bases left unmatched: 7. The CDR3 runs to 16 residues. Germline assignment: CDR1 SEHNR and CDR2 FQNEAQ (reference sequence). CDR3 sequence: CASSPGLAGVRETQYF. CDR3 coding DNA: TGTGCCAGCAGCCCAGGACTAGCGGGAGTTCGAGAGACCCAGTACTTC.

The V and J genes are TRBV28 and TRBJ1-4; 10 bases agree with TRBD1. V shed 7 bases, J shed 8 bases, and the junction held 7 bases outside the gene matches. CDR1 is MDHEN and CDR2 is SYDVKM in the germline V gene. The CDR3 covers 14 residues. CDR3 bases: TGTGCCAGCACCCCTCGGGGACAGGGGGAAAAACTGTTTTTT. Protein product: CASTPRGQGEKLFF.

The rearrangement uses TRBV6-1 and TRBJ1-1; a weak D match, TRBD1 (6 bases). The CDR3 has 15 amino acids. Trimming pared 2 bases from V and 0 bases from J, leaving 10 bases between. Germline CDR1 and CDR2: MNHNS and SASEGT. As DNA, the CDR3 is TGTGCCAGCAGTGAAATCCACAGGGTGAACACTGAAGCTTTCTTT. Its translation is CASSEIHRVNTEAFF.